The 24 T cell receptor beta chains in this list originate from one sample, sequenced in a study of blood T cell repertoires in COVID-19. Using immunoSEQ multiplex PCR, the repertoire was profiled, and TCRdb retains in-frame clones only, with some absent. The sample lists about 170,000 clones, roughly 86% seen once, with roughly 2.5% in the top ten. Sequencing used peripheral blood. The receptors were sampled from a woman at least 80 years old with COVID-19, enrolled during active disease.

This clone was recorded once. This chain joins TRBV10-3 and TRBJ1-6; tentative D call: TRBD1 (6 bases). V was pared by 10 bases and J by 6 bases, with 19 bases between. Germline CDR1 ENHRY, CDR2 SYGVKD. This CDR3 has 15 amino acids. CDR3 sequence reads: CATKTDRPTNSPLHF. The CDR3 region has the DNA TGTGCCACCAAAACGGACAGACCAACTAATTCACCCCTCCACTTT.

This chain links TRBV7-3 with TRBJ2-7, with D unresolved. The germline gives CDR1 SGHTA, CDR2 FQGTGA. V was trimmed by 5 bases and J by 4 bases, leaving 12 bases between them. The CDR3 sequence is 13 residues long. The CDR3 is CASSQLAGYEQYF. CDR3 sequence (DNA): TGTGCCAGCAGCCAGCTCGCCGGGTACGAGCAGTACTTC.

The chain employs TRBV7-3 and TRBJ2-1, with a possible D match to TRBD2 (6 bases). The CDR3 has 16 amino acids. Trimming pared 3 bases from V and 4 bases from J, leaving 16 bases between. Germline values: CDR1 SGHTA, CDR2 FQGTGA. The CDR3 protein is CASSFGTFGVYNEQFF. Here the CDR3 DNA reads TGTGCCAGCAGCTTCGGGACTTTTGGGGTTTACAATGAGCAGTTCTTC.

The chain has TRBV28 and TRBJ2-7; the match to TRBD2 covers 7 bases. Looked up from germline, CDR1 is MDHEN and CDR2 is SYDVKM. The CDR3 totals 15 residues. The CDR3 is CASSSFGGGRASRGV. CDR3 DNA: TGTGCCAGCAGCTCCTTCGGCGGAGGGAGGGCCTCCCGAGGAGTC.

V gene TRBV7-2 combines with J gene TRBJ2-3; 10 positions match TRBD2. The CDR3 consists of 16 residues. V was clipped by 2 bases and J by 7 bases; unmatched bases: 9. Germline V gene data show CDR1 as SGHTA and CDR2 as FQGNSA. The CDR3 DNA sequence: TGTGCCAGCAGCTTATCTCGACTAGCGGGCAAGAATACGCAGTATTTT. Protein sequence: CASSLSRLAGKNTQYF.

The rearrangement uses TRBV2 and TRBJ1-5, with D hard to call. The CDR3 is 15 amino acids. CDR1 is SNHLY, CDR2 FYNNEI, per germline. With 7 bases removed from V and 2 bases from J, the gap between germline ends came to 15 bases. CDR3 DNA sequence: TGTGCCAGCACCGACCGGACGGGAGGCAATCAGCCCCAGCATTTT. It encodes CASTDRTGGNQPQHF. Looking up the rest from reference TRBV2 and TRBJ1-5 gives the full variable domain: EPEVTQTPSHQVTQMGQEVILRCVPISNHLYFYWYRQILGQKVEFLVSFYNNEISEKSEIFDDQFSVERPDGSNFTLKIRSTKLEDSAMYFCASTDRTGGNQPQHFGDGTRLSIL.

This rearrangement joins TRBV28 to TRBJ2-7; possibly TRBD2 for D (5 bases). Trimming left V 2 bases short and J 4 bases short, with 6 bases between. Germline-derived CDR1 and CDR2 are MDHEN and SYDVKM. The CDR3 runs to 12 residues. For the CDR3, the DNA is TGTGCCAGCAGTTTACGGGGATACGAGCAGTACTTC. This sequence encodes CASSLRGYEQYF. The full variable domain, its missing parts supplied by reference TRBV28 and TRBJ2-7, is DVKVTQSSRYLVKRTGEKVFLECVQDMDHENMFWYRQDPGLGLRLIYFSYDVKMKEKGDIPEGYSVSREKKERFSLILESASTNQTSMYLCASSLRGYEQYFGPGTRLTVT.

Points on this clone: Other DNA sequences in the sample encode the same CDR3. This chain connects TRBV27 to TRBJ1-2; D possibly corresponds to TRBD1 (5 bases). The germline V and J ends were trimmed by 3 bases and 4 bases, with 9 bases remaining between them. The CDR3 has 13 residues. Germline CDR1 reads MNHEY; CDR2 reads SMNVEV (reference sequence). This CDR3 reads CASSLSGGYGYTF. CDR3 coding DNA: TGTGCCAGCAGTTTGTCGGGGGGCTATGGCTACACCTTC.

J is TRBJ2-7 and V is TRBV6-2 or TRBV6-3; 9 nucleotides match TRBD1. The germline V gene encodes CDR1 MNHEY and CDR2 SVGEGT. This CDR3 contains 15 residues. The V gene end was trimmed by 2 bases and the J gene end by 3 bases; junction bases not matched to a gene: 5. Here the CDR3 DNA reads TGTGCCAGCAGTTACCCCGACAGGGGGGACTACGAGCAGTACTTC. This codes for CASSYPDRGDYEQYF.

The chain recombines TRBV19 with TRBJ2-1, with TRBD1 identical over 8 bases. Looked up from germline, CDR1 is LNHDA and CDR2 is SQIVND (reference sequence). The length of the CDR3 is 16 residues. The V gene end was trimmed by 5 bases and the J gene end by 8 bases; junction bases not matched to a gene: 14. The CDR3 loop is CASSDWGTGDTYEQFF. CDR3 DNA sequence: TGTGCCAGTAGTGACTGGGGGACAGGAGATACTTATGAGCAGTTCTTC.

The V and J genes are TRBV6-2 or TRBV6-3 and TRBJ1-2; 7 bases line up with TRBD1. Germline V gives CDR1 MNHEY, CDR2 SVGEGT. Unmatched junction bases numbered 11, after V lost 5 bases and J lost 5 bases. CDR3 length equals 15 residues. CDR3: CASSPSTYRGYGYTF. DNA for the CDR3: TGTGCCAGCAGTCCCTCAACGTACAGGGGATATGGCTACACCTTC.

The rearrangement joins TRBV7-3 to TRBJ2-1; TRBD2 agrees at 8 bases. This CDR3 region has 15 residues. The V segment lost 5 bases and the J segment 4 bases; nucleotides outside the gene matches: 7. Per the germline V gene, CDR1 is SGHTA and CDR2 is FQGTGA. The CDR3 protein is CASSPAGARYNEQFF. CDR3 in DNA: TGTGCCAGCAGCCCAGCGGGAGCTAGGTACAATGAGCAGTTCTTC.

This rearrangement joins TRBV29-1 to TRBJ2-3; weak D call: TRBD1 (6 bases). The CDR3 extends over 15 amino acids. V gave up 3 bases and J gave up 4 bases, with 17 bases separating them. Germline V gene sequence: CDR1 SQVTM, CDR2 ANQGSEA. CDR3 in amino acids: CSVDSGAGDADTQYF. CDR3 bases: TGCAGCGTTGATTCAGGGGCAGGGGATGCAGATACGCAGTATTTT.

The V and J genes are TRBV11-2 and TRBJ2-5; 10 nucleotides match TRBD2. The CDR3 runs 16 residues. Germline CDR1 is SGHAT and CDR2 is FQNNGV. Germline trimming cut 1 base from V and 5 bases from J; bases unmatched to any gene: 7. CDR3 sequence: CASSLVGTSVRETQYF. CDR3 nucleotides: TGTGCCAGCAGCTTAGTTGGGACTAGCGTTAGGGAGACCCAGTACTTC. The variable domain in full, completed from reference TRBV11-2 and TRBJ2-5, reads EAGVAQSPRYKIIEKRQSVAFWCNPISGHATLYWYQQILGQGPKLLIQFQNNGVVDDSQLPKDRFSAERLKGVDSTLKIQPAKLEDSAVYLCASSLVGTSVRETQYFGPGTRLLVL.

V and J are TRBV19 and TRBJ1-5; maybe TRBD1 (6 bases). V lost 7 bases to trimming and J lost 7 bases, with 17 bases between them. Germline V gene lookup returns CDR1 LNHDA and CDR2 SQIVND (reference sequence). The CDR3 spans 14 residues. The CDR3 region is CASNSGQGFQPQHF. The CDR3 nucleotides are TGTGCCAGTAACTCTGGGCAGGGGTTCCAGCCCCAGCATTTT.

In this sample, this clone turned up a few times. The genes are TRBV20-1 and TRBJ2-7; D unclear. Germline V lookup: CDR1 DFQATT, CDR2 SNEGSKA (reference sequence). The CDR3 is made up of 11 amino acids. V was cut by 7 bases and J by 5 bases, with 12 bases left in between. CDR3 in DNA: TGCAGTGTTGCGCAACCCAACGAGCAGTACTTC. Residues: CSVAQPNEQYF.

The rearrangement joins TRBV10-2 to TRBJ1-2, with no clear D. This CDR3 has 11 amino acids. Germline V CDR1 and CDR2: WSHSY, SAAADI. Trimming took off 2 bases at V and 8 bases at J, with 6 bases between the two ends. CDR3 in amino acids: CASSEISGYTF. The CDR3 coding sequence is TGCGCCAGCAGTGAGATTAGCGGCTACACCTTC.

The chain is built from TRBV7-8 and TRBJ2-5, with TRBD1 matching 10 bases. Losses at the gene ends were 6 bases for V and 4 bases for J; bases not matched to a gene: 11. Per germline, CDR1 SGHVS and CDR2 FQNEAQ. There are 16 residues in the CDR3. CDR3 nucleotide sequence: TGTGCCAGCAGGTTTACACCGACAGGGGGCCGAGAGACCCAGTACTTC. This sequence encodes CASRFTPTGGRETQYF.

The chain couples TRBV3-1 (or the pseudogene TRBV3-2) to TRBJ2-7, with TRBD2 identical over 7 bases. There are 14 residues in the CDR3. J gave up 4 bases and V 3 bases, and 6 bases lay outside the gene matches. From germline, CDR1 is LGHDT and CDR2 YNNKEL (reference sequence). In DNA, the CDR3 is TGTGCCAGCAGCCAGGCCAGCGGGGTTTACGAGCAGTACTTC. Its translation: CASSQASGVYEQYF.

The V and J genes are TRBV28 and TRBJ1-5; D perhaps matches TRBD1 (6 bases). Per the germline V gene, CDR1 is MDHEN and CDR2 is SYDVKM. The V end was cut by 4 bases, the J end by 9 bases, with 19 bases between. This CDR3 has 15 amino acids. The CDR3 coding sequence is TGTGCCAGCAGTTCTGGACAGCTCGGCGGTCCGCCCCAGCATTTT. This encodes CASSSGQLGGPPQHF.

This sequence joins TRBV9 and TRBJ2-7, with 9 positions matching TRBD1. The CDR3 has 15 residues. Trimming took 2 bases from V and 6 from J; bases not matched to a gene: 9. Germline assignment: CDR1 SGDLS and CDR2 YYNGEE. In DNA, the CDR3 is TGTGCCAGCAGCGTCGGGTGGGACAGGGTATTCGAGCAGTACTTC. Translation: CASSVGWDRVFEQYF.

This chain uses TRBV5-6 with TRBJ2-2; D is possibly TRBD2 (5 bases). The length of the CDR3 is 16 residues. With 1 base removed from V and 4 bases from J, the gap between germline ends came to 14 bases. From germline, CDR1 is SGHDT and CDR2 YYEEEE. In DNA form, the CDR3 reads TGTGCCAGCAGCTTGACTGGGATGGAGGCCACCGGGGAGCTGTTTTTT. This encodes CASSLTGMEATGELFF.

The chain carries TRBV6-1 and TRBJ1-1; D gene ambiguous. Looked up from germline, CDR1 is MNHNS and CDR2 is SASEGT. The CDR3 consists of 15 residues. The V gene lost 0 bases and the J gene lost 2 bases, with 10 bases spanning the gap. The CDR3, as DNA: TGTGCCAGCAGTGAAGCTTCGGCGGTTAACACTGAAGCTTTCTTT. This translates into CASSEASAVNTEAFF.

This chain uses TRBV3-1 (or the pseudogene TRBV3-2) with TRBJ1-1, with 10 bases aligning to TRBD1. Looked up from germline, CDR1 is LGHDT and CDR2 is YNNKEL (reference sequence). With 4 bases clipped from V and 1 base from J, the junction kept 0 bases outside the gene matches. This CDR3 has 14 amino acids. The CDR3 DNA reads TGTGCCAGCAGCCGGACAGGGGGGAACACTGAAGCTTTCTTT. Translation gives CASSRTGGNTEAFF.